One and the same sample provided the 4 T cell receptor beta chains below, sequenced in a study of T cells after yellow fever vaccination. From the 5' RACE reads, TCRdb called clonotypes with MiXCR, one entry per CDR3 protein. This table holds around 310,000 distinct CDR3 sequences, approximately 9% found once. The material sequenced was PBMCs, taken on the day of the first yellow fever vaccination. The receptors shown here come from a young man who received the YFV17D yellow fever vaccine.

This clonotype was detected ten times or more. The chain uses TRBV12-5 and TRBJ2-2; maybe TRBD1 (6 bases). V was pared by 3 bases and J by 1 base, with 9 bases between. Germline CDR1 LGHNT, CDR2 FRNRAP. The CDR3 contains 15 residues. CDR3 residues: CASGLGTRNTGELFF. CDR3 DNA sequence: TGTGCTAGTGGTTTAGGGACACGGAACACCGGGGAGCTGTTTTTT.

This clonotype was found a few times. This chain links TRBV4-3 with TRBJ1-1; 7 bases are a match to TRBD1. V was pared by 4 bases and J by 8 bases, with 7 bases of the junction left unmatched. CDR3 size: 13 residues. The germline gives CDR1 LGHNA, CDR2 YSLEER. The CDR3 sequence is CASSLDREWEAFF. DNA for the CDR3: TGCGCCAGCAGCCTCGACAGGGAATGGGAAGCTTTCTTT.

The chain is built from TRBV20-1 and TRBJ1-3; D perhaps matches TRBD1 (5 bases). The CDR3 runs 14 residues. The V gene lost 6 bases and the J gene lost 2 bases, with 14 bases spanning the gap. Germline-derived CDR1 and CDR2 are DFQATT and SNEGSKA (reference sequence). Here the CDR3 reads CSAQTRGPGNTIYF. The CDR3 region has the DNA TGCAGTGCCCAGACACGGGGCCCTGGAAACACCATATATTTT.

This clonotype was detected many times. The rearrangement joins TRBV7-9 to TRBJ2-7, with 11 nucleotides matching TRBD1. After removal of 0 bases from V and 6 bases from J, the junction contained 7 bases not matched to a gene. Germline values: CDR1 SEHNR, CDR2 FQNEAQ (reference sequence). CDR3 length: 16 amino acids. The CDR3 reads CASSLALGQGAREQYF. The CDR3 bases are TGTGCCAGCAGCTTAGCGTTAGGACAGGGGGCGCGCGAGCAGTACTTC.